The 11 T cell receptor beta chains below all came from one sample that was sequenced in a study of T cells in Graves' hyperthyroidism and ophthalmopathy. The TCR beta CDR3 regions underwent amplification using RNA transcripts as the source. First-round RT-PCR with HTBI primers amplified the TCR CDR3 region. Each CDR3 protein is one row after TCRdb ran MiXCR on the multiplex PCR reads. The sample shows about 520,000 distinct CDR3 sequences, around 22% of them seen only once. The source material was blood. The receptor set was obtained from a woman aged 30 to 39 with Graves' ophthalmopathy.

The chain combines TRBV12-3 or TRBV12-4 with TRBJ1-1; 10 bases map to TRBD1. There are 12 residues in the CDR3. V gave up 6 bases and J gave up 11 bases; unmatched junction bases: 6. In nucleotides, the CDR3 is TGTGCCAGCAGCTTGACAGGGGGCCAGGCTTTCTTT. It translates to CASSLTGGQAFF.

This clonotype was detected many times. V is TRBV28 and J is TRBJ1-6; no reliable D call. CDR1 is MDHEN and CDR2 is SYDVKM in the germline V gene. This CDR3 is built from 16 residues. The V gene lost 4 bases and the J gene lost 0 bases, with 10 bases spanning the gap. The chain's CDR3 is CASSSFGHSYNSPLHF. Here the CDR3 DNA reads TGTGCCAGCAGTTCCTTCGGGCACTCCTATAATTCACCCCTCCACTTT. The full variable domain, in which reference TRBV28 and TRBJ1-6 provide the parts outside the CDR3, is DVKVTQSSRYLVKRTGEKVFLECVQDMDHENMFWYRQDPGLGLRLIYFSYDVKMKEKGDIPEGYSVSREKKERFSLILESASTNQTSMYLCASSSFGHSYNSPLHFGNGTRLTVT.

This clonotype occurred many times. V usage is TRBV4-1 and J usage is TRBJ1-5; 7 positions agree with TRBD1. The germline gives CDR1 MGHRA, CDR2 YSYEKL. V shed 5 bases and J 5 bases; nucleotides not matched to a gene: 6. This CDR3 is 14 amino acids long. CDR3 sequence reads: CASSSDRDHQPQHF. The CDR3 DNA is TGCGCCAGCAGCTCCGACAGGGATCATCAGCCCCAGCATTTT.

Comment on this clonotype: No conserved phenylalanine or tryptophan ends this CDR3, so it is likely a read error. V is TRBV2 and J is TRBJ1-1; tentative D call: TRBD1 (6 bases). CDR1 and CDR2 (germline): SNHLY, FYNNEI. The V end was cut by 7 bases, the J end by 4 bases, with 16 bases between. The CDR3 extends over 14 amino acids. This chain's CDR3 is CASIRWRGPTEAFL. In nucleotides, the CDR3 is TGTGCCAGCATTCGGTGGCGGGGGCCCACTGAAGCTTTCCTT.

The chain recombines TRBV7-3 with TRBJ2-2; D may be TRBD1 (5 bases). CDR3 length: 15 residues. V was trimmed by 5 bases and J by 3 bases, leaving 13 bases between them. Germline V gives CDR1 SGHTA, CDR2 FQGTGA. In DNA form, the CDR3 reads TGTGCCAGCAGCCCCGCTGGGGCCTACACCGGGGAGCTGTTTTTT. Protein: CASSPAGAYTGELFF.

In nucleotides, the CDR3 is TGCAGTGCAAGTCAGGGAACCAATCAGCCCCAGCATTTT. Translating it yields CSASQGTNQPQHF. J is TRBJ1-5 and V is TRBV20-1; D might be TRBD1 (5 bases). The CDR3 is made up of 13 amino acids. Germline CDR1 DFQATT, CDR2 SNEGSKA (reference sequence). Trimming left V 6 bases short and J 3 bases short, with 12 bases between.

The table lists this clonotype with a few counts. The chain carries TRBV9 and TRBJ2-2; D may be TRBD1 (5 bases). V was trimmed by 1 base and J by 5 bases, leaving 12 bases between them. The CDR3 has 15 amino acids. CDR1 is SGDLS and CDR2 is YYNGEE in the germline V gene. CDR3 region: CASSVQGRGTGELFF. The CDR3 region has the DNA TGTGCCAGCAGCGTACAGGGAAGGGGAACCGGGGAGCTGTTTTTT. The full variable domain, rest sourced from reference TRBV9 and TRBJ2-2, is DSGVTQTPKHLITATGQRVTLRCSPRSGDLSVYWYQQSLDQGLQFLIQYYNGEERAKGNILERFSAQQFPDLHSELNLSSLELGDSALYFCASSVQGRGTGELFFGEGSRLTVL.

This clonotype was found many times. This chain connects TRBV20-1 to TRBJ2-5, with D possibly being TRBD1 (5 bases). V was clipped by 5 bases and J by 5 bases, with 12 bases between them. Germline loops: CDR1 DFQATT, CDR2 SNEGSKA (reference sequence). The CDR3 runs 12 residues. CDR3: CSAQGFGETQYF. CDR3 in DNA: TGCAGTGCTCAGGGTTTCGGGGAGACCCAGTACTTC.

This clonotype was recorded at least ten times. The chain carries TRBV10-3 and TRBJ1-3; D is unresolved. CDR1 and CDR2 (germline): ENHRY, SYGVKD. Trimming took off 7 bases at V and 2 bases at J, with 18 bases between the two ends. The CDR3 has 16 residues. The CDR3 spells CAITLTQSSPGNTIYF. Here the CDR3 DNA reads TGTGCCATCACCTTAACTCAGTCTTCGCCTGGAAACACCATATATTTT.

This clonotype was recorded many times. DNA for the CDR3: TGTGCCAGCAGTTTAACAGGGGGCCTCTCAGCTAACTATGGCTACACCTTC. Encoded protein: CASSLTGGLSANYGYTF. The V and J genes are TRBV27 and TRBJ1-2, with 9 bases that match TRBD1. Germline-derived CDR1 and CDR2 are MNHEY and SMNVEV (reference sequence). The CDR3 contains 17 residues. V shed 2 bases and J 0 bases; nucleotides not matched to a gene: 7.

This clonotype was seen more than once but under ten times. The chain carries TRBV30 and TRBJ2-7; maybe TRBD1 (5 bases). The CDR3 length is 13 residues. V lost 3 bases and J 3 bases, leaving 12 bases between the germline ends. From germline, CDR1 is GTSNPN and CDR2 SVGIG (reference sequence). CDR3 amino acids: CAWRAGYLYEQYF. The CDR3 DNA reads as TGTGCCTGGAGGGCAGGGTACCTCTACGAGCAGTACTTC.